Presented here are 22 T cell receptor beta chains from one specimen sequenced in a study of cytomegalovirus exposure and HLA in healthy donors. Amplification used 60 Vbeta primers and 13 Jbeta primers. Repertoires were generated with immunoSEQ multiplex PCR, while TCRdb's copy carries only in-frame clones and drops some. This sample has under 200,000 clones, with roughly 84% found just once. Sample: PBMCs. The receptors were gathered from a man aged 18 to 29 in good health and CMV-seronegative.

The chain combines TRBV6-4 with TRBJ2-1, with 8 bases that match TRBD2. The CDR3 covers 16 residues. J lost 4 bases, V lost 0 bases, and 5 bases had no gene match. CDR1 and CDR2 (germline): MRHNA, SNTAGT. The CDR3 protein is CASSDSGTSTYNEQFF. The CDR3 bases are TGTGCCAGCAGTGACTCCGGGACTAGTACGTACAATGAGCAGTTCTTC.

The chain combines TRBV4-1 with TRBJ1-1, with D tentatively TRBD1 (5 bases). CDR1 is MGHRA, CDR2 YSYEKL, per germline. Trimming cost V 0 bases and J 4 bases, with 33 bases left between them. The CDR3 spans 22 residues. CDR3 amino acids: CASSQERVFRPHVGRDGTEAFF. The CDR3 DNA reads as TGCGCCAGCAGCCAAGAGCGAGTTTTTCGCCCTCATGTGGGGAGGGACGGCACTGAAGCTTTCTTT.

This clone appeared a few times. This sample includes further DNA sequences coding for the same CDR3. The CDR3 nucleotides are TGTGCCAGCAGCTTGGAACCAGCGGGAGCCAGCACAGATACGCAGTATTTT. As protein: CASSLEPAGASTDTQYF. V usage is TRBV5-4 and J usage is TRBJ2-3; TRBD2 matches 8 bases. Germline V lookup: CDR1 SGHNT, CDR2 YYREEE (reference sequence). The CDR3 is 17 residues long. Trimming took 0 bases from V and 0 from J; bases not matched to a gene: 6.

This CDR3 is CASSSRDRAYTQYF. DNA for the CDR3: TGTGCCAGCAGCTCCCGGGACAGGGCATATACGCAGTATTTT. The chain is built from TRBV7-9 and TRBJ2-3, with 9 bases aligning to TRBD1. This CDR3 spans 14 amino acids. Germline CDR1 is SEHNR and CDR2 is FQNEAQ (reference sequence). With 4 bases clipped from V and 7 bases from J, the junction kept 6 bases outside the gene matches. The full variable domain, completed using reference TRBV7-9 and TRBJ2-3, is DTGVSQNPRHKITKRGQNVTFRCDPISEHNRLYWYRQTLGQGPEFLTYFQNEAQLEKSRLLSDRFSAERPKGSFSTLEIQRTEQGDSAMYLCASSSRDRAYTQYFGPGTRLTVL.

This chain uses TRBV9 with TRBJ2-1; 8 bases match TRBD2. This CDR3 is built from 16 residues. CDR1 and CDR2 (germline): SGDLS, YYNGEE. The V segment lost 0 bases and the J segment 4 bases; nucleotides outside the gene matches: 6. CDR3 in amino acids: CASSVGRGGSYNEQFF. The CDR3 bases are TGTGCCAGCAGCGTAGGTCGCGGGGGGTCTTACAATGAGCAGTTCTTC.

The chain recombines TRBV19 with TRBJ2-1; D may be TRBD1 (6 bases). The CDR3 is 18 amino acids. The ends were cut back, 6 bases at V and 0 bases at J, with 21 bases in the middle. The germline CDR1 and CDR2 sequences are LNHDA and SQIVND (reference sequence). DNA of the CDR3: TGTGCCAGTAGCCCAAGGGGAAAGGGGGAAAGCTCCTACAATGAGCAGTTCTTC. It translates to CASSPRGKGESSYNEQFF.

This clone was recorded only once. The chain carries TRBV2 and TRBJ2-5; 8 bases are a match to TRBD1. Germline-derived CDR1 and CDR2 are SNHLY and FYNNEI. The J segment lost 5 bases and the V segment lost 6 bases, leaving 2 bases of the junction unmatched. This CDR3 contains 12 residues. The CDR3: CASRGDRETQYF. CDR3 in DNA: TGTGCCAGCAGGGGGGACAGGGAGACCCAGTACTTC.

The chain recombines TRBV5-4 with TRBJ1-1, with TRBD1 matching 10 bases. Germline V lookup: CDR1 SGHNT, CDR2 YYREEE (reference sequence). This CDR3 is built from 15 residues. Losses at the gene ends were 4 bases for V and 6 bases for J; bases not matched to a gene: 9. The CDR3 protein is CASSPLGQGIAEAFF. The CDR3, as DNA: TGTGCCAGCAGCCCCCTGGGACAGGGGATCGCTGAAGCTTTCTTT.

The rearrangement uses TRBV18 and TRBJ2-1; TRBD1 agrees at 9 bases. This CDR3 is built from 14 residues. The germline gives CDR1 KGHSH, CDR2 LQKENI. After removal of 3 bases from V and 11 bases from J, the junction contained 8 bases not matched to a gene. The chain's CDR3 is CASSPPGQGFQQFF. DNA of the CDR3: TGTGCCAGCTCACCTCCGGGACAGGGATTCCAGCAGTTCTTC.

The rearrangement joins TRBV6-4 to TRBJ1-1; TRBD1 matches 8 bases. Germline CDR1 is MRHNA and CDR2 is SNTAGT. V trimming: 3 bases; J trimming: 4 bases; junction bases outside the gene matches: 4. CDR3 length equals 14 residues. The CDR3 loop reads CASSDRTGGTEAFF. Here the CDR3 DNA reads TGTGCCAGCAGTGATCGAACAGGGGGCACTGAAGCTTTCTTT.

V gene TRBV4-1 combines with J gene TRBJ1-1, with 8 bases identical to TRBD1. Germline V gene sequence: CDR1 MGHRA, CDR2 YSYEKL. CDR3 size: 15 residues. The J segment lost 6 bases and the V segment lost 2 bases, leaving 8 bases of the junction unmatched. For the CDR3, the DNA is TGCGCCAGCAGCCAAATGACAGGGGAAGTGGCTGAAGCTTTCTTT. It codes for CASSQMTGEVAEAFF.

The chain joins TRBV10-3 to TRBJ2-5; D perhaps matches TRBD2 (5 bases). Trimming took off 0 bases at V and 4 bases at J, with 12 bases between the two ends. CDR1 is ENHRY and CDR2 is SYGVKD in the germline V gene. This CDR3 contains 15 residues. This CDR3 reads CAISESPGLVETQYF. The CDR3 region has the DNA TGTGCCATCAGTGAGTCCCCGGGATTGGTAGAGACCCAGTACTTC.

The J gene is TRBJ2-7, the V gene TRBV9; D is perhaps TRBD2 (6 bases). Trimming removed 1 base from V and 3 bases from J, with 11 bases in between. The length of the CDR3 is 14 residues. Germline V gene lookup returns CDR1 SGDLS and CDR2 YYNGEE. This chain's CDR3 is CASSVTVADYEQYF. The DNA for the CDR3 is TGTGCCAGCAGCGTAACGGTAGCGGACTACGAGCAGTACTTC.

The V gene is TRBV6-5, the J gene TRBJ1-3, with TRBD1 matching 7 bases. This CDR3 comprises 12 residues. Germline assignment: CDR1 MNHEY and CDR2 SVGAGI. J lost 9 bases, V lost 4 bases, and 3 bases had no gene match. The CDR3 DNA sequence: TGTGCCAGCAGTTCGACAGGGTCCACCATATATTTT. This translates into CASSSTGSTIYF.

The rearrangement joins TRBV7-2 to TRBJ1-2, with 12 bases that match TRBD1. The ends lost 5 bases at V and 8 bases at J; junction bases unmatched: 6. This CDR3 is 14 amino acids long. The germline CDR1 and CDR2 sequences are SGHTA and FQGNSA. CDR3 sequence reads: CASSPGQGAGGYTF. CDR3 coding DNA: TGTGCCAGCAGCCCGGGACAGGGGGCGGGAGGCTACACCTTC. The full variable domain, its missing parts supplied by reference TRBV7-2 and TRBJ1-2, is GAGVSQSPSNKVTEKGKDVELRCDPISGHTALYWYRQSLGQGLEFLIYFQGNSAPDKSGLPSDRFSAERTGGSVSTLTIQRTQQEDSAVYLCASSPGQGAGGYTFGSGTRLTVV.

CDR3: CASSMGQDQETQYF. In DNA form, the CDR3 reads TGTGCCAGTAGTATGGGACAAGACCAAGAGACCCAGTACTTC. This chain joins TRBV19 and TRBJ2-5; possibly TRBD1 for D (6 bases). V lost 3 bases, J lost 0 bases, and 8 bases lay in between. The CDR3 has 14 residues. Germline assignment: CDR1 LNHDA and CDR2 SQIVND (reference sequence).

V is TRBV6-1 and J is TRBJ2-3; D gene uncertain. Germline V CDR1 and CDR2: MNHNS, SASEGT. The CDR3 contains 15 residues. V dropped 0 bases and J dropped 0 bases, with 7 bases sitting between them. CDR3 sequence reads: CASSEAQASTDTQYF. Here the CDR3 DNA reads TGTGCCAGCAGTGAAGCGCAAGCGAGCACAGATACGCAGTATTTT.

The chain links TRBV7-2 to TRBJ2-7; 7 positions agree with TRBD1. The CDR3 runs to 15 residues. The ends lost 1 base at V and 2 bases at J; junction bases unmatched: 5. CDR1 and CDR2 (germline): SGHTA, FQGNSA. CDR3 loop: CASSLGRQGPYEQYF. The DNA for the CDR3 is TGTGCCAGCAGCTTAGGCCGACAGGGACCCTACGAGCAGTACTTC.

This sequence joins TRBV14 and TRBJ2-5; D gene ambiguous. The CDR3 is made up of 13 amino acids. Trimming cost V 1 base and J 2 bases, with 5 bases left between them. CDR1 is SGHDN, CDR2 FVKESK, per germline. CDR3 sequence (DNA): TGTGCCAGCAGCCAAGGACTGCAAGAGACCCAGTACTTC. Translated: CASSQGLQETQYF.

The gene calls are TRBV7-2 and TRBJ1-5, with a weak D call TRBD1 (5 bases). The germline V and J ends were trimmed by 5 bases and 6 bases, with 17 bases remaining between them. The CDR3 spans 15 residues. Germline values: CDR1 SGHTA, CDR2 FQGNSA. DNA for the CDR3: TGTGCCAGCAGCCCGGTGGTGGGGGGGGGTCAGCCCCAGCATTTT. The encoded protein is CASSPVVGGGQPQHF.

A remark on this clone: This CDR3 is missing its conserved last phenylalanine or tryptophan, likely due to a read error. The V call is TRBV4-1, the J call TRBJ1-2; TRBD1 agrees at 9 bases. Germline CDR1 MGHRA, CDR2 YSYEKL. This CDR3 contains 13 residues. V trimming: 4 bases; J trimming: 8 bases; junction bases outside the gene matches: 5. DNA for the CDR3: TGCGCCAGCAGCCTGGGACAGGGAGAAGGCTACACCCTC. Encoded protein: CASSLGQGEGYTL.

This clone has just a few counts. V is TRBV25-1 and J is TRBJ2-5; 15 positions agree with TRBD2. V trimming: 7 bases; J trimming: 4 bases; junction bases outside the gene matches: 7. Germline V CDR1 and CDR2: MGHDK, SYGVNS. This CDR3 spans 16 amino acids. In DNA, the CDR3 is TGTGCCAGCATCGGACTAGCGGGAGGGCCCACAGAGACCCAGTACTTC. The encoded protein is CASIGLAGGPTETQYF. The entire variable domain, with the rest obtained from reference TRBV25-1 and TRBJ2-5, is as follows: EADIYQTPRYLVIGTGKKITLECSQTMGHDKMYWYQQDPGMELHLIHYSYGVNSTEKGDLSSESTVSRIRTEHFPLTLESARPSHTSQYLCASIGLAGGPTETQYFGPGTRLLVL.